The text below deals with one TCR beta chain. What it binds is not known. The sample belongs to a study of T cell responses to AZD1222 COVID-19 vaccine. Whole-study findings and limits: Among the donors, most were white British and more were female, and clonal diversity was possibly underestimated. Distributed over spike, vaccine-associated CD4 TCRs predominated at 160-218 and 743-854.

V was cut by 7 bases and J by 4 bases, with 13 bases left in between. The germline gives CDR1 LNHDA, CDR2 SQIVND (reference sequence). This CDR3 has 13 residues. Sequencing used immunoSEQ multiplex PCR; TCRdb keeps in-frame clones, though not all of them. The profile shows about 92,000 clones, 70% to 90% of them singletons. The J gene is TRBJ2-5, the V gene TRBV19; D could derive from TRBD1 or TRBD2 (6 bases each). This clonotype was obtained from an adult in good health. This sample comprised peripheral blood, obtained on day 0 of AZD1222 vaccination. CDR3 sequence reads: CASTGGHGETQYF. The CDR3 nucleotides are TGTGCCAGTACTGGGGGGCATGGAGAGACCCAGTACTTC.